The 19 T cell receptor beta chains below were found in one sample sequenced in a study of cytomegalovirus exposure and HLA in healthy donors. Primers for the PCR totalled 60 Vbeta and 13 Jbeta. Some clones are missing from TCRdb's copy, which holds only in-frame ones; the method was immunoSEQ multiplex PCR. The profile shows 110,000 or so clones, 76% of them singletons. Sample: PBMCs. The receptors were sampled from a woman aged 45-60 years in good health and CMV-seropositive.

The J gene is TRBJ2-2, the V gene TRBV11-1, with no clear D. The CDR3 sequence is 13 residues long. V was trimmed by 3 bases and J by 4 bases, leaving 6 bases between them. The germline gives CDR1 SGHAT, CDR2 FQDESV (reference sequence). CDR3 sequence: CASSLSFTGELFF. CDR3 nucleotides: TGTGCCAGCAGCTTGTCCTTCACCGGGGAGCTGTTTTTT.

The chain recombines TRBV10-3 with TRBJ2-3; 9 nucleotides align to TRBD2. In germline, CDR1 is ENHRY, CDR2 SYGVKD. The V gene end was trimmed by 2 bases and the J gene end by 2 bases; junction bases not matched to a gene: 5. This CDR3 has 16 residues. CDR3 sequence: CAISETLAGNTDTQYF. CDR3 DNA: TGTGCCATCAGTGAGACTCTAGCGGGGAACACAGATACGCAGTATTTT.

This chain connects TRBV9 to TRBJ1-5; D possibly corresponds to TRBD1 (5 bases). The ends were cut back, 0 bases at V and 7 bases at J, with 11 bases in the middle. CDR1 and CDR2 (germline): SGDLS, YYNGEE. The length of the CDR3 is 14 residues. CDR3 sequence (DNA): TGTGCCAGCAGCGTAGGGCAGGGTAGCCAGCCCCAGCATTTT. Its translation is CASSVGQGSQPQHF.

This clone was seen only a few times. This chain joins TRBV18 and TRBJ1-2; TRBD1 agrees at 10 bases. Germline CDR1 and CDR2: KGHSH and LQKENI. V was clipped by 3 bases and J by 5 bases; unmatched bases: 3. This CDR3 comprises 14 residues. The CDR3 here is CASSPRDRGYGYTF. In DNA, the CDR3 is TGTGCCAGCTCACCTAGGGACAGGGGTTATGGCTACACCTTC.

Notes on this clone: One junction end disagrees with the germline gene, perhaps due to a read error. Other DNA variants within this sample encode the same CDR3. The chain employs TRBV4-1 and TRBJ1-1; D not resolved. CDR1 is MGHRA, CDR2 YSYEKL, per germline. This CDR3 region has 15 residues. CDR3 nucleotides: TGCGCCAGTAGCCAAGACGAGGGCTTCCGAACTGAAGCTTTCTTT. Translation gives CASSQDEGFRTEAFF.

A word on this clone: Other DNA sequences in this specimen translate into the identical CDR3. The CDR3 nucleotides read TGTGCCAGTAGTAGCGACAGCGTATACCAGCCCCAGCATTTT. Its protein is CASSSDSVYQPQHF. The chain is built from TRBV19 and TRBJ1-5; weak D call: TRBD1 (5 bases). The CDR3 covers 14 residues. The V end was cut by 4 bases, the J end by 7 bases, with 14 bases between. In germline, CDR1 is LNHDA, CDR2 SQIVND (reference sequence).

This chain links TRBV18 with TRBJ2-7, with 13 bases that match TRBD2. V gave up 0 bases and J gave up 3 bases; unmatched junction bases: 17. The CDR3 runs to 21 residues. In germline, CDR1 is KGHSH, CDR2 LQKENI. CDR3 in DNA: TGTGCCAGCTCACCACCATTGCAGTGGGGACTAGCGGGATCGGATAGCTACGAGCAGTACTTC. Amino acids: CASSPPLQWGLAGSDSYEQYF.

The chain couples TRBV7-8 to TRBJ2-7; no clear D gene. V lost 1 base and J lost 6, with 10 bases in between. In germline, CDR1 is SGHVS, CDR2 FQNEAQ. The CDR3 spans 13 residues. Here the CDR3 DNA reads TGTGCCAGCAGCTTAGGTGGGCGCACCGAGCAGTACTTC. Its protein product is CASSLGGRTEQYF.

The CDR3 sequence: CASTPGGGTYNEQFF. The CDR3 nucleotides are TGTGCCAGCACCCCTGGGGGGGGAACCTACAATGAGCAGTTCTTC. The rearrangement uses TRBV2 and TRBJ2-1; TRBD2 matches at 7 bases. The germline V gene encodes CDR1 SNHLY and CDR2 FYNNEI. This CDR3 spans 15 amino acids. Trimming at V came to 7 bases and at J to 2 bases, leaving 8 bases not matched to a gene.

The chain employs TRBV9 and TRBJ1-4; D is undetermined. The germline V gene has CDR1 SGDLS and CDR2 YYNGEE. V lost 2 bases, J lost 2 bases, and 13 bases lay in between. CDR3 length: 16 amino acids. Here the CDR3 DNA reads TGTGCCAGCAGCGTTTTGGGCCTTTCGACTAATGAAAAACTGTTTTTT. Translated, it gives CASSVLGLSTNEKLFF. Full variable domain (missing parts from reference TRBV9 and TRBJ1-4): DSGVTQTPKHLITATGQRVTLRCSPRSGDLSVYWYQQSLDQGLQFLIQYYNGEERAKGNILERFSAQQFPDLHSELNLSSLELGDSALYFCASSVLGLSTNEKLFFGSGTQLSVL.

This clone was recorded a few times. The rearrangement uses TRBV19 and TRBJ1-5; weak D call: TRBD1 (5 bases). This CDR3 has 15 residues. With 1 base removed from V and 0 bases from J, the gap between germline ends came to 7 bases. Germline V gene data show CDR1 as LNHDA and CDR2 as SQIVND (reference sequence). The CDR3 spells CASSIGQGSNQPQHF. CDR3 DNA: TGTGCCAGTAGTATAGGTCAGGGTAGCAATCAGCCCCAGCATTTT.

The chain couples TRBV19 to TRBJ2-7, with TRBD2 matching over 7 bases. The CDR3 totals 15 residues. After removal of 3 bases from V and 0 bases from J, the junction contained 5 bases not matched to a gene. The V gene's germline CDR1 is LNHDA and CDR2 SQIVND (reference sequence). This CDR3 is CASSMGGELSYEQYF. CDR3 DNA sequence: TGTGCCAGTAGTATGGGGGGGGAGCTCTCCTACGAGCAGTACTTC.

The V gene is TRBV5-1, the J gene TRBJ1-6, with D tentatively TRBD1 (6 bases). This CDR3 region has 14 residues. Germline V gives CDR1 SGHRS, CDR2 YFSETQ. The ends were cut back, 0 bases at V and 7 bases at J, with 8 bases in the middle. Here the CDR3 DNA reads TGCGCCAGCAGCTTGGAAGGGGGAAATTCACCCCTCCACTTT. It encodes CASSLEGGNSPLHF.

The genes are TRBV27 and TRBJ1-6, with 7 bases fitting TRBD1. The CDR3 is 14 residues long. V gave up 1 base and J gave up 10 bases; unmatched junction bases: 4. Germline assignment: CDR1 MNHEY and CDR2 SMNVEV (reference sequence). For the CDR3, the DNA is TGTGCCAGCAGTTTATTTCAGGGGGGCTCACCCCTCCACTTT. It codes for CASSLFQGGSPLHF.

This clone was counted at least ten times. In the same sample, other DNA sequences code for this CDR3. V and J are TRBV4-3 and TRBJ2-7, with a tentative D call TRBD2 (5 bases). This CDR3 is built from 15 residues. The V end was cut by 0 bases, the J end by 0 bases, with 9 bases between. Germline V CDR1 and CDR2: LGHNA, YSLEER. The CDR3 DNA follows: TGCGCCAGCAGCCAAGATCGTGGACTCTCCTACGAGCAGTACTTC. Translated: CASSQDRGLSYEQYF.

V gene TRBV7-7 combines with J gene TRBJ2-7; no clear D gene. V was cut by 1 base and J by 3 bases, with 7 bases left in between. This CDR3 has 13 amino acids. Germline CDR1 reads SSHAT; CDR2 reads FNYEAQ (reference sequence). The CDR3 sequence: CASSLGQFYEQYF. CDR3 sequence (DNA): TGTGCCAGCAGCTTAGGTCAGTTCTACGAGCAGTACTTC. The whole variable domain, filled in from reference TRBV7-7 and TRBJ2-7, reads GAGVSQSPRYKVTKRGQDVTLRCDPISSHATLYWYQQALGQGPEFLTYFNYEAQPDKSGLPSDRFSAERPEGSISTLTIQRTEQRDSAMYRCASSLGQFYEQYFGPGTRLTVT.

The chain combines TRBV9 with TRBJ1-2, with 8 bases lining up with TRBD1. The J segment lost 3 bases and the V segment lost 3 bases, leaving 10 bases of the junction unmatched. This CDR3 contains 16 residues. The germline V gene encodes CDR1 SGDLS and CDR2 YYNGEE. As DNA, the CDR3 is TGTGCCAGCAGCGAAAACGACAGGGGAAGGGACTATGGCTACACCTTC. Protein sequence: CASSENDRGRDYGYTF.

V gene TRBV19 combines with J gene TRBJ2-1; no clear D. The CDR3 loop spans 14 amino acids. Trimming removed 5 bases at V and 6 bases at J, with 14 bases between. Germline CDR1 and CDR2: LNHDA and SQIVND (reference sequence). The DNA for the CDR3 is TGTGCCAGTAGTCTATACGCTTCCGGCAATGAGCAGTTCTTC. Its protein is CASSLYASGNEQFF.

J is TRBJ1-4 and V is TRBV11-1; 9 positions match TRBD1. The CDR3 spans 14 residues. With 5 bases clipped from V and 7 bases from J, the junction kept 5 bases outside the gene matches. Germline CDR1 SGHAT, CDR2 FQDESV (reference sequence). CDR3 coding DNA: TGTGCCAGCAGCCCCGGGACAGGGCTTGAAAAACTGTTTTTT. Protein product: CASSPGTGLEKLFF.